This entry features one TCR beta chain sequence. Its antigen remains unknown. These data originate in a study of CXCR3-negative and CXCR3-positive naive CD8 T cells. Study-level points and caveats: Naive subsets had comparable surface CD5; TCR strength was inferred from TRB CDR3 properties. More hydrophobic TRB CDR3s were found in CXCR3-positive naive cells than in CXCR3-negative naive cells.

UMI-labeled 5' RACE TRB cDNA libraries were prepared from the cells. One entry per CDR3 protein, without DNA, is what TCRdb gives after re-calling the 5' RACE reads. The table for this sample gives about 110,000 distinct CDR3 sequences. CDR1 and CDR2 (germline): LNHDA, SQIVND (reference sequence). This CDR3 comprises 14 residues. This TCR was recovered from a human donor in good health. Some clones in this sample may be carry-over from other donors' samples. Material: naive CXCR3+ CD8+ T cells from blood. Subset specified: CD45RO-CCR7+CD27+CD95- naive CD8+ T cells expressing CXCR3 (TNR3+). The J gene is TRBJ2-1, the V gene TRBV19. The CDR3 loop reads CASSITALYNEQFF.